Each of the 9 T cell receptor beta chains below was sequenced from the same sample in a study of T cells after yellow fever vaccination. TCRdb passed the 5' RACE reads through MiXCR, listing each CDR3 protein once. The profile covers under 700,000 distinct CDR3 sequences, with 17% appearing a single time and around 16% taken by the ten largest. The material was PBMCs, obtained roughly 5 days after the first yellow fever vaccination. All receptors derive from a man in his late teens or twenties who received the YFV17D yellow fever vaccine.

The chain carries TRBV20-1 and TRBJ2-5; 7 bases agree with TRBD1. The V and J ends lost 4 bases and 7 bases, in that order; junction bases with no gene match: 9. The germline CDR1 and CDR2 sequences are DFQATT and SNEGSKA (reference sequence). The CDR3 loop spans 13 amino acids. CDR3 in amino acids: CSAIDRAQGTQYF. The CDR3, as DNA: TGCAGTGCTATAGACAGGGCCCAGGGGACCCAGTACTTC.

In its sample, this clonotype was seen a few times. The chain employs TRBV6-5 and TRBJ1-2; 9 bases agree with TRBD1. Germline V gives CDR1 MNHEY, CDR2 SVGAGI. V lost 1 base, J lost 8 bases, and 8 bases stayed unmatched. The CDR3 is 15 residues long. CDR3 sequence (DNA): TGTGCCAGCAGTTACTGGAAACAGGGGGCTCAGGGCTACACCTTC. Translation: CASSYWKQGAQGYTF.

This clonotype has more than one count but fewer than ten. V usage is TRBV6-2 or TRBV6-3 and J usage is TRBJ2-7; TRBD2 aligns across 7 bases. In germline, CDR1 is MNHEY, CDR2 SVGEGT. V was pared by 7 bases and J by 6 bases, with 12 bases of the junction left unmatched. The CDR3 runs to 14 residues. CDR3 in DNA: TGTGCCAGCACCACCGGGTCCGGCGGGAGCGAGCAGTACTTC. This encodes CASTTGSGGSEQYF.

The chain links TRBV4-3 to TRBJ2-7; D not resolved. CDR1 and CDR2 (germline): LGHNA, YSLEER. Trimming took off 0 bases at V and 6 bases at J, with 12 bases between the two ends. The CDR3 sequence is 14 residues long. CDR3: CASSQDRSSPEQYF. In DNA form, the CDR3 reads TGCGCCAGCAGCCAAGATCGTTCCAGCCCCGAGCAGTACTTC.

This rearrangement joins TRBV6-5 to TRBJ1-5; no clear D gene. Germline CDR1 reads MNHEY; CDR2 reads SVGAGI. The CDR3 extends over 14 amino acids. Trimming took off 0 bases at V and 5 bases at J, with 8 bases between the two ends. The DNA of the CDR3 is TGTGCCAGCAGTTACTCAGGAGCGTATCAGCCCCAGCATTTT. Its translation is CASSYSGAYQPQHF.

This clonotype was seen repeatedly, ten times or more. The V gene is TRBV11-2, the J gene TRBJ2-3; no firm D call. The ends were cut back, 3 bases at V and 5 bases at J, with 3 bases in the middle. Germline V CDR1 and CDR2: SGHAT, FQNNGV. The CDR3 sequence is 11 residues long. Written as DNA, the CDR3 is TGTGCCAGCAGCTTGGTAGATACGCAGTATTTT. This encodes CASSLVDTQYF. The variable domain in full, with the rest retrieved from reference TRBV11-2 and TRBJ2-3, is EAGVAQSPRYKIIEKRQSVAFWCNPISGHATLYWYQQILGQGPKLLIQFQNNGVVDDSQLPKDRFSAERLKGVDSTLKIQPAKLEDSAVYLCASSLVDTQYFGPGTRLTVL.

This clonotype was seen a few times. The chain has TRBV3-1 and TRBJ2-4; 11 nucleotides match TRBD2. Germline assignment: CDR1 LGHDT and CDR2 YNNKEL (reference sequence). The CDR3 has 15 residues. After removal of 3 bases from V and 7 bases from J, the junction contained 5 bases not matched to a gene. The CDR3 DNA follows: TGTGCCAGCAGCCACTTAGCGGGGGGGCGGAACATTCAGTACTTC. The encoded protein is CASSHLAGGRNIQYF.

The V and J genes are TRBV20-1 and TRBJ1-5; a weak D match, TRBD1 (5 bases). Germline V gives CDR1 DFQATT, CDR2 SNEGSKA (reference sequence). This CDR3 is built from 14 residues. Trimming took off 1 base at V and 6 bases at J, with 13 bases between the two ends. The CDR3 sequence: CSARGREVRQPQHF. In DNA, the CDR3 is TGCAGTGCTAGAGGCAGGGAAGTTCGTCAGCCCCAGCATTTT.

This chain links TRBV29-1 with TRBJ2-5; 9 positions match TRBD2. This CDR3 has 17 residues. Trimming cost V 2 bases and J 3 bases; bases outside gene matches: 13. Germline V CDR1 and CDR2: SQVTM, ANQGSEA. This CDR3 is CSVETLAGGHFKETQYF. The CDR3 coding sequence is TGCAGCGTTGAAACTCTGGCGGGGGGGCATTTCAAAGAGACCCAGTACTTC.